The 31 T cell receptor beta chains presented below share a single source sample, sequenced in a study of a mutant IDH1 vaccine in newly diagnosed glioma. Antigens for these TCRs are unknown. Time point defined: week 47, end of study. A single vaccine dose contained 300 ug of mutant IDH1 20-mer peptide, and topical imiquimod was used with it. The repertoire was sequenced with immunoSEQ multiplex PCR; TCRdb's copy has only in-frame clones and lacks some. The data hold around 30,000 clones, with over 85% observed a single time. Specimen: PBMCs, collected from a glioma patient whose treatment included an IDH1 peptide vaccine. These receptors all stem from a man aged 35-49 years with glioma.

A single count supports this clone. V gene TRBV29-1 combines with J gene TRBJ2-7; 9 nucleotides match TRBD1. The ends lost 6 bases at V and 5 bases at J; junction bases unmatched: 5. Germline V gene sequence: CDR1 SQVTM, CDR2 ANQGSEA. The CDR3 sequence is 12 residues long. For the CDR3, the DNA is TGCAGCGTCCGACAGGGGGGCCACGAGCAGTACTTC. Translated: CSVRQGGHEQYF.

The chain is built from TRBV6-1 and TRBJ2-6; 7 bases align to TRBD1. CDR1 MNHNS and CDR2 SASEGT come from the germline V gene. This CDR3 spans 15 amino acids. The J segment lost 4 bases and the V segment lost 2 bases, leaving 2 bases of the junction unmatched. The CDR3 sequence: CASSEKGAGANVLTF. CDR3 nucleotide sequence: TGTGCCAGCAGTGAAAAGGGGGCGGGGGCCAACGTCCTGACTTTC.

This clone was counted a single time. CDR3 in amino acids: CASSYFGTGQETQYF. The CDR3 DNA follows: TGTGCCAGCAGTTACTTCGGGACAGGTCAAGAGACCCAGTACTTC. The V and J genes are TRBV6-6 and TRBJ2-5, with TRBD1 identical over 8 bases. V gave up 1 base and J gave up 2 bases; unmatched junction bases: 3. This CDR3 spans 15 amino acids. Germline lookup yields CDR1 MNHNY and CDR2 SVGAGI (reference sequence).

The rearrangement uses TRBV27 and TRBJ1-1, with TRBD1 matching over 7 bases. Germline-derived CDR1 and CDR2 are MNHEY and SMNVEV (reference sequence). V was clipped by 6 bases and J by 5 bases; unmatched bases: 3. The CDR3 runs to 12 residues. CDR3 sequence reads: CASRQGWTEAFF. CDR3 nucleotide sequence: TGTGCCAGCAGACAGGGGTGGACTGAAGCTTTCTTT.

The gene calls are TRBV18 and TRBJ2-1; the match to TRBD2 covers 11 bases. CDR1 and CDR2 from the germline V gene are KGHSH and LQKENI. This CDR3 spans 15 amino acids. J gave up 4 bases and V 6 bases, and 5 bases lay outside the gene matches. Written as DNA, the CDR3 is TGTGCCAGCTCGCCGGTAGCGGGAGGGTACAATGAGCAGTTCTTC. Protein product: CASSPVAGGYNEQFF.

In its sample, this clone was seen a few times. The rearrangement uses TRBV12-2 and TRBJ2-7. TRBV12-2 is a recognized pseudogene. This CDR3 has 13 residues. In DNA, the CDR3 is TGTGCAAGTCGCTCCAGCCCCCACGGCGAGCAGTACGTC. Its translation: CASRSSPHGEQYV.

The V and J genes are TRBV5-1 and TRBJ2-2; unclear D gene. V gave up 0 bases and J gave up 0 bases, with 9 bases separating them. Germline values: CDR1 SGHRS, CDR2 YFSETQ. CDR3 length: 16 residues. This CDR3 reads CASSLDLGSNTGELFF. The CDR3 DNA follows: TGCGCCAGCAGCTTGGACTTGGGATCGAACACCGGGGAGCTGTTTTTT.

There are a few counts of this clone. The chain employs TRBV4-3 and TRBJ2-1; possibly TRBD1 for D (5 bases). CDR1 is LGHNA, CDR2 YSLEER, per germline. With 0 bases removed from V and 6 bases from J, the gap between germline ends came to 12 bases. The CDR3 has 15 amino acids. This CDR3 reads CASSQDSGKANEQFF. The CDR3 coding sequence is TGCGCCAGCAGCCAAGACTCAGGGAAGGCCAATGAGCAGTTCTTC.

The rearrangement uses TRBV5-6 and TRBJ1-2; D is perhaps TRBD1 (5 bases). The V and J ends lost 0 bases and 8 bases respectively, with 20 bases between them. Germline-derived CDR1 and CDR2 are SGHDT and YYEEEE. There are 16 residues in the CDR3. The CDR3 DNA sequence: TGTGCCAGCAGCTTGGCATTCCAGGGAAGAGTAGGAGGCTACACCTTC. Translated, it gives CASSLAFQGRVGGYTF.

The chain has TRBV9 and TRBJ2-1; D assignment may be TRBD1 or TRBD2 (6 bases each). V was pared by 1 base and J by 8 bases, with 16 bases between. This CDR3 has 15 residues. Germline V gene data show CDR1 as SGDLS and CDR2 as YYNGEE. In DNA, the CDR3 is TGTGCCAGCAGCGTATGGGCCAGGGGAGGCGATGAGCAGTTCTTC. It codes for CASSVWARGGDEQFF.

The gene calls are TRBV7-9 and TRBJ1-1; D unresolved. The CDR3 contains 14 residues. V was trimmed by 5 bases and J by 0 bases, leaving 10 bases between them. Germline values: CDR1 SEHNR, CDR2 FQNEAQ (reference sequence). CDR3 in DNA: TGTGCCAGCAGCGGAGGACCGATGAACACTGAAGCTTTCTTT. Its protein is CASSGGPMNTEAFF.

In its sample, this clone was seen a few times. The chain uses TRBV18 and TRBJ2-7; D unclear. CDR1 and CDR2 from the germline V gene are KGHSH and LQKENI. The CDR3 totals 13 residues. The ends were cut back, 6 bases at V and 6 bases at J, with 15 bases in the middle. This chain's CDR3 is CASSPPGLREQYF. The CDR3 DNA is TGTGCCAGCTCCCCTCCGGGCCTCCGCGAGCAGTACTTC.

V gene TRBV4-2 combines with J gene TRBJ2-1; D unclear. V was trimmed by 3 bases and J by 9 bases, leaving 12 bases between them. CDR1 and CDR2 (germline): LGHNA, YNFKEQ. The CDR3 runs 13 residues. CDR3 protein: CASSQDGWGEQFF. CDR3 DNA: TGTGCCAGCAGCCAGGACGGGTGGGGTGAGCAGTTCTTC.

This chain joins TRBV21-1 and TRBJ1-3; the table calls TRBD1, which could not be checked here. TRBV21-1 is assigned pseudogene status. The CDR3 is 15 residues long. Here the CDR3 DNA reads TGTGCCAGCAGCCCTAGACAGGGCCCTGGAAACACCATATATTTT. It codes for CASSPRQGPGNTIYF.

This chain connects TRBV6-5 to TRBJ2-3, with D unresolved. CDR1 is MNHEY and CDR2 is SVGAGI in the germline V gene. CDR3 length: 16 amino acids. The V end was cut by 0 bases, the J end by 2 bases, with 12 bases between. The CDR3 bases are TGTGCCAGCAGTTACTCGATCTTTGGAAACACAGATACGCAGTATTTT. Translated: CASSYSIFGNTDTQYF.

The chain has TRBV28 and TRBJ2-7, with D possibly TRBD1 on 5 matching bases. The V end was cut by 5 bases, the J end by 1 base, with 15 bases between. The CDR3 is 15 amino acids. In germline, CDR1 is MDHEN, CDR2 SYDVKM. In DNA, the CDR3 is TGTGCCAGCAGTCCCTCCCTGGCAGGGTCCTACGAGCAGTACTTC. Amino acids: CASSPSLAGSYEQYF.

This clone was found once. V usage is TRBV13 and J usage is TRBJ2-7, with D unclear. The V end lost 3 bases, the J end lost 2 bases, and 5 bases lay between the germline ends. The CDR3 is 12 amino acids. CDR1 and CDR2 (germline): PRHDT, FYEKMQ (reference sequence). CDR3: CASSLTAYEQYF. In nucleotides, the CDR3 is TGTGCCAGCAGCTTGACGGCCTACGAGCAGTACTTC.

This clone was picked up a small number of times. The chain employs TRBV5-1 and TRBJ1-1; 10 bases are a match to TRBD1. Per germline, CDR1 SGHRS and CDR2 YFSETQ. Losses at the gene ends were 4 bases for V and 6 bases for J; bases not matched to a gene: 3. The CDR3 runs to 13 residues. CDR3: CASSTGQGAEAFF. CDR3 nucleotide sequence: TGCGCCAGCAGCACCGGACAGGGGGCTGAAGCTTTCTTT.

The chain uses TRBV5-4 and TRBJ2-5; 12 positions agree with TRBD2. The V and J ends lost 4 bases and 5 bases, in that order; junction bases with no gene match: 6. This CDR3 contains 15 residues. Germline V gives CDR1 SGHNT, CDR2 YYREEE (reference sequence). The CDR3 loop is CASSLAGGSPETQYF. DNA of the CDR3: TGTGCCAGCAGCCTAGCGGGAGGGTCCCCGGAGACCCAGTACTTC.

The rearrangement links TRBV2 to TRBJ2-1; D tentatively reads TRBD1 or TRBD2 (5 bases each). The CDR3 extends over 17 amino acids. Germline V gene data show CDR1 as SNHLY and CDR2 as FYNNEI. Trimming left V 5 bases short and J 4 bases short, with 21 bases between. CDR3 sequence: CASSLEPTGAGYNEQFF. CDR3 sequence (DNA): TGTGCCAGCAGTCTCGAGCCGACCGGGGCCGGTTACAATGAGCAGTTCTTC.

As to this clone: Other DNA sequences in this specimen translate into the identical CDR3. The chain employs TRBV7-8 and TRBJ1-5; no clear D. Germline CDR1 reads SGHVS; CDR2 reads FQNEAQ. With 5 bases removed from V and 0 bases from J, the gap between germline ends came to 5 bases. The CDR3 is 13 amino acids. Written as DNA, the CDR3 is TGTGCCAGCAGCCCCATTAGCAATCAGCCCCAGCATTTT. Translated, it gives CASSPISNQPQHF. The full variable domain, its missing parts supplied by reference TRBV7-8 and TRBJ1-5, is GAGVSQSPRYKVAKRGQDVALRCDPISGHVSLFWYQQALGQGPEFLTYFQNEAQLDKSGLPSDRFFAERPEGSVSTLKIQRTQQEDSAVYLCASSPISNQPQHFGDGTRLSIL.

The rearrangement joins TRBV19 to TRBJ2-1, with D tentatively TRBD2 (6 bases). V lost 4 bases to trimming and J lost 12 bases, with 10 bases between them. The CDR3 is 11 amino acids. Germline CDR1 and CDR2: LNHDA and SQIVND (reference sequence). The CDR3 DNA reads as TGTGCCAGTAGTACCGGGGGATCGCAGTTCTTC. It specifies CASSTGGSQFF.

This clone was detected once. The rearrangement joins TRBV7-8 to TRBJ2-7; D ambiguous. The CDR3 consists of 13 residues. The germline V gene encodes CDR1 SGHVS and CDR2 FQNEAQ. Trimming left V 5 bases short and J 7 bases short, with 15 bases between. This CDR3 reads CASSLGPAREQYF. The DNA for the CDR3 is TGTGCCAGCAGCCTCGGGCCAGCGAGGGAGCAGTACTTC.

The chain employs TRBV2 and TRBJ1-2; D may be TRBD1 (6 bases). This CDR3 has 13 amino acids. The germline V gene encodes CDR1 SNHLY and CDR2 FYNNEI. V gave up 5 bases and J gave up 2 bases, with 9 bases separating them. CDR3 DNA: TGTGCCAGCAGTATAACAGGGAACTATGGCTACACCTTC. It translates to CASSITGNYGYTF.

The chain employs TRBV29-1 and TRBJ1-4; the D is unclear. Deletions cut 4 bases from V and 0 bases from J, with 3 bases between. CDR1 is SQVTM and CDR2 is ANQGSEA in the germline V gene. This CDR3 has 12 amino acids. The CDR3 region has the DNA TGCAGCGTTGGCGCAACTAATGAAAAACTGTTTTTT. This sequence encodes CSVGATNEKLFF.

The CDR3 reads CASSEGQGLANYGYTF. Written as DNA, the CDR3 is TGTGCCAGCAGTGAAGGGCAGGGCCTAGCTAACTATGGCTACACCTTC. The chain has TRBV6-1 and TRBJ1-2; TRBD1 might be the D (5 bases). CDR1 and CDR2 (germline): MNHNS, SASEGT. Trimming took 1 base from V and 0 from J, leaving 12 bases between them. The CDR3 runs 16 residues.

This clone appeared once. J is TRBJ2-1 and V is TRBV29-1; 9 bases match TRBD2. This CDR3 has 13 amino acids. With V trimmed by 4 bases and J by 8 bases, 6 bases remained unmatched. From germline, CDR1 is SQVTM and CDR2 ANQGSEA. The CDR3 reads CSVGTSGSHEQFF. The CDR3 DNA is TGCAGCGTTGGTACTAGCGGGTCCCATGAGCAGTTCTTC.

Here the CDR3 DNA reads TGTGCCAGCAGCTTTACCCGGGGGGGGCGGGAGACCCAGTACTTC. Its translation is CASSFTRGGRETQYF. The V and J genes are TRBV7-7 and TRBJ2-5; 8 bases are a match to TRBD2. This CDR3 has 15 amino acids. V gave up 3 bases and J gave up 5 bases; unmatched junction bases: 8. CDR1 is SSHAT and CDR2 is FNYEAQ in the germline V gene (reference sequence).

The V gene is TRBV5-5, the J gene TRBJ2-6; a possible D gene is TRBD1 (5 bases). Germline CDR1 is SGHKS and CDR2 is YYEKEE (reference sequence). The CDR3 covers 18 residues. V lost 4 bases and J 0 bases, leaving 17 bases between the germline ends. This CDR3 is CASSPRTPESSGANVLTF. The CDR3 DNA sequence: TGTGCCAGCAGCCCGCGGACACCGGAAAGCTCTGGGGCCAACGTCCTGACTTTC.

The rearrangement joins TRBV19 to TRBJ2-1; D might be TRBD2 (5 bases). Trimming pared 3 bases from V and 3 bases from J, leaving 6 bases between. The germline V gene encodes CDR1 LNHDA and CDR2 SQIVND (reference sequence). CDR3 size: 13 residues. For the CDR3, the DNA is TGTGCCAGTAGTATTGGGAGCTACAATGAGCAGTTCTTC. It translates to CASSIGSYNEQFF.

V usage is TRBV12-5 and J usage is TRBJ2-2; 8 nucleotides match TRBD1. The ends lost 1 base at V and 1 base at J; junction bases unmatched: 2. CDR1 LGHNT and CDR2 FRNRAP come from the germline V gene. The CDR3 consists of 16 residues. Here the CDR3 reads CASGLAGTGNTGELFF. CDR3 DNA: TGTGCTAGTGGTTTGGCCGGGACAGGGAACACCGGGGAGCTGTTTTTT. Full variable domain (remainder filled in from reference TRBV12-5 and TRBJ2-2): DARVTQTPRHKVTEMGQEVTMRCQPILGHNTVFWYRQTMMQGLELLAYFRNRAPLDDSGMPKDRFSAEMPDATLATLKIQPSEPRDSAVYFCASGLAGTGNTGELFFGEGSRLTVL.